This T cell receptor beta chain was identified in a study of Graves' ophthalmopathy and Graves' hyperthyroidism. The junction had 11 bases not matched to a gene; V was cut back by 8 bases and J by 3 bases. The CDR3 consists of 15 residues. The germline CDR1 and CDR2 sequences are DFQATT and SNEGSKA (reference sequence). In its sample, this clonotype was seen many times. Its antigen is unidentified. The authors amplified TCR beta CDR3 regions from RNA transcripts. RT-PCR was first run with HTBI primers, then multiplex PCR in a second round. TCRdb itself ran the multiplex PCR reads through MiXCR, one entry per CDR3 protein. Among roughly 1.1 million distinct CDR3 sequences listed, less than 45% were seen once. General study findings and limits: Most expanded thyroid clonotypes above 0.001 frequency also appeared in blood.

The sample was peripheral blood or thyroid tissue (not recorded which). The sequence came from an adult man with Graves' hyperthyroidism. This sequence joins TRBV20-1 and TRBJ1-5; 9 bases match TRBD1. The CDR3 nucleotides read TGCAGTATAAAAGGCCGGGACAGGGTCAATCAGCCCCAGCATTTT. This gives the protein CSIKGRDRVNQPQHF.